The 23 T cell receptor beta chains listed next were all sequenced from one sample in a study of blood T cells in healthy people across ages. A J-beta primer mix and a sample-barcoded 5' primer were used in a second PCR of roughly 7 to 12 cycles. A single record per CDR3 protein comes from TCRdb applying MiXCR to the 5' RACE reads. There are about 800,000 distinct CDR3 sequences in the sample; approximately 25% occur only once, and more than 3% lies in the top ten. This sample also belongs to another study, concerning T cells of mothers and their children.

Sequenced material: blood. All receptors come from a boy between 5 and 17 years old in good health.

The chain employs TRBV7-2 and TRBJ2-4; D is possibly TRBD2 (5 bases). CDR1 and CDR2 (germline): SGHTA, FQGNSA. The CDR3 has 16 amino acids. Trimming removed 2 bases at V and 9 bases at J, with 20 bases between. The CDR3, as DNA: TGTGCCAGCAGCTTAATATCTTCGACGGGCCGGGGCATTCAGTACTTC. Amino acids: CASSLISSTGRGIQYF.

J is TRBJ2-7 and V is TRBV5-1; perhaps TRBD2 as D (5 bases). Germline loops: CDR1 SGHRS, CDR2 YFSETQ. This CDR3 comprises 12 residues. V lost 4 bases and J 5 bases, leaving 10 bases between the germline ends. The CDR3 DNA reads TGCGCCAGCAGCCCAGAGGGTAACGAGCAGTACTTC. Protein sequence: CASSPEGNEQYF.

The chain joins TRBV28 to TRBJ2-5; D is ambiguous. Germline V gene sequence: CDR1 MDHEN, CDR2 SYDVKM. CDR3 length: 15 residues. V was trimmed by 2 bases and J by 5 bases, leaving 15 bases between them. The CDR3 is CASSLVAVGRETQYF. In nucleotides, the CDR3 is TGTGCCAGCAGTTTAGTTGCAGTAGGACGGGAGACCCAGTACTTC.

This clonotype was picked up a small number of times. The V gene is TRBV28, the J gene TRBJ2-3; 9 nucleotides line up with TRBD1. V trimming: 5 bases; J trimming: 0 bases; junction bases outside the gene matches: 18. Germline CDR1 MDHEN, CDR2 SYDVKM. The length of the CDR3 is 20 residues. CDR3 loop: CASSLPITGTGLSSTDTQYF. The CDR3 coding sequence is TGTGCCAGCAGTCTACCTATCACCGGGACAGGGCTTTCTAGCACAGATACGCAGTATTTT.

This clonotype was found a few times. V gene TRBV7-2 combines with J gene TRBJ2-4; 7 bases map to TRBD1. The CDR3 loop spans 15 amino acids. Germline CDR1 SGHTA, CDR2 FQGNSA. V shed 8 bases and J 9 bases; nucleotides not matched to a gene: 16. The CDR3 bases are TGTGCCAGCGGTTTGAGTGTCTTACAGGGGATCATTCAGTACTTC. Its translation: CASGLSVLQGIIQYF.

This sequence joins TRBV7-9 and TRBJ2-1; D perhaps matches TRBD2 (7 bases). Germline assignment: CDR1 SEHNR and CDR2 FQNEAQ (reference sequence). V lost 4 bases to trimming and J lost 0 bases, with 16 bases between them. There are 17 residues in the CDR3. As DNA, the CDR3 is TGTGCCAGCAGCTCCCAGGGGAGGGCCCCCTCCTACAATGAGCAGTTCTTC. Translation: CASSSQGRAPSYNEQFF.

This clonotype has just a few counts. J is TRBJ2-7 and V is TRBV20-1, with 8 bases identical to TRBD1. The V gene's germline CDR1 is DFQATT and CDR2 SNEGSKA (reference sequence). The CDR3 is made up of 15 amino acids. V gave up 6 bases and J gave up 1 base; unmatched junction bases: 11. CDR3 residues: CSAAGPGQVSYEQYF. The CDR3 nucleotides read TGCAGTGCCGCAGGGCCGGGACAGGTATCCTACGAGCAGTACTTC.

The J gene is TRBJ2-1, the V gene TRBV24-1; TRBD1 matches 8 bases. There are 17 residues in the CDR3. J lost 2 bases, V lost 3 bases, and 8 bases had no gene match. CDR1 and CDR2 from the germline V gene are KGHDR and SFDVKD. DNA for the CDR3: TGTGCCACCAGTGATCGACTGGACAGGGCAACCTACAATGAGCAGTTCTTC. The encoded protein is CATSDRLDRATYNEQFF.

In this sample, this clonotype turned up a few times. The chain employs TRBV7-9 and TRBJ1-1, with TRBD1 as a possible D gene (5 bases). The germline V gene has CDR1 SEHNR and CDR2 FQNEAQ (reference sequence). Trimming removed 4 bases at V and 1 base at J, with 10 bases between. The CDR3 totals 14 residues. DNA of the CDR3: TGTGCCAGCAGCTCCAGGGAGACGAACACTGAAGCTTTCTTT. Translation gives CASSSRETNTEAFF.

The sample holds one count of this clonotype. The J gene is TRBJ1-4, the V gene TRBV20-1; TRBD1 is a possible D gene (6 bases). Trimming took 5 bases from V and 7 from J, leaving 17 bases between them. The CDR3 contains 14 residues. CDR1 and CDR2 from the germline V gene are DFQATT and SNEGSKA (reference sequence). The CDR3 coding sequence is TGCAGTGCTGGGGCGGGGGCGAGTGGTGAAAAACTGTTTTTT. Translating gives CSAGAGASGEKLFF.

This clonotype was observed a few times. V is TRBV15 and J is TRBJ2-3; 11 nucleotides line up with TRBD2. CDR3 length: 18 amino acids. The J segment lost 6 bases and the V segment lost 0 bases, leaving 11 bases of the junction unmatched. The germline CDR1 and CDR2 sequences are LNHNV and YYDKDF (reference sequence). For the CDR3, the DNA is TGTGCCACCAGCAGAGATTTAACTAGCGGGAGTGTTGGTGATACGCAGTATTTT. Translated, it gives CATSRDLTSGSVGDTQYF. Full variable domain (remainder filled in from reference TRBV15 and TRBJ2-3): DAMVIQNPRYQVTQFGKPVTLSCSQTLNHNVMYWYQQKSSQAPKLLFHYYDKDFNNEADTPDNFQSRRPNTSFCFLDIRSPGLGDTAMYLCATSRDLTSGSVGDTQYFGPGTRLTVL.

The V and J genes are TRBV11-2 and TRBJ2-1; the match to TRBD1 covers 8 bases. Germline V CDR1 and CDR2: SGHAT, FQNNGV. The V and J ends lost 3 bases and 0 bases, in that order; junction bases with no gene match: 19. This CDR3 has 21 residues. This chain's CDR3 is CASSFPTGGLRPQSSYNEQFF. CDR3 bases: TGTGCCAGCAGCTTCCCTACAGGGGGGCTTAGGCCCCAGAGCTCCTACAATGAGCAGTTCTTC.

This clonotype was observed a few times. The chain carries TRBV21-1 and TRBJ2-7. TRBV21-1 is a pseudogene locus. The CDR3 extends over 15 amino acids. CDR3 amino acids: CASRISTEYSYEQYF. CDR3 DNA sequence: TGTGCCAGCAGGATAAGTACCGAATACTCCTACGAGCAGTACTTC.

This clonotype was found a few times. The chain joins TRBV7-9 to TRBJ2-7; tentatively, D is TRBD1 (5 bases). From germline, CDR1 is SEHNR and CDR2 FQNEAQ (reference sequence). V shed 5 bases and J shed 0 bases, with 11 bases lying between them. This CDR3 spans 14 amino acids. The DNA of the CDR3 is TGTGCCAGCAGCCAGACAGTTAACTCCTACGAGCAGTACTTC. Encoded protein: CASSQTVNSYEQYF.

This chain connects TRBV4-2 to TRBJ2-3, with D possibly TRBD2 on 5 matching bases. Between the trimmed V and J ends, which lost 1 base and 0 bases, there was a span of 8 bases. The CDR3 runs to 15 residues. The V gene's germline CDR1 is LGHNA and CDR2 YNFKEQ. CDR3 sequence (DNA): TGTGCCAGCAGCCAAGCGTGGGAGAGCACAGATACGCAGTATTTT. Its translation: CASSQAWESTDTQYF.

The chain links TRBV3-1 to TRBJ1-1; a weak D match, TRBD1 (5 bases). V lost 1 base to trimming and J lost 2 bases, with 14 bases between them. The length of the CDR3 is 16 residues. Germline CDR1 reads LGHDT; CDR2 reads YNNKEL (reference sequence). The CDR3 spells CASSQGGLALNTEAFF. DNA of the CDR3: TGTGCCAGCAGCCAAGGGGGACTGGCTCTAAACACTGAAGCTTTCTTT.

This clonotype was seen more than once but under ten times. The rearrangement uses TRBV25-1 and TRBJ2-3; TRBD2 matches 9 bases. V lost 2 bases to trimming and J lost 6 bases; unmatched junction nucleotides: 9. The CDR3 loop spans 16 amino acids. Germline-derived CDR1 and CDR2 are MGHDK and SYGVNS. The CDR3 loop is CASSEIGAGGVDTQYF. DNA of the CDR3: TGTGCCAGCAGTGAAATTGGAGCGGGGGGAGTGGATACGCAGTATTTT.

This rearrangement joins TRBV9 to TRBJ2-1; 7 bases map to TRBD1. The CDR3 contains 16 residues. Germline CDR1 is SGDLS and CDR2 is YYNGEE. V gave up 0 bases and J gave up 4 bases; unmatched junction bases: 7. The CDR3 here is CASSVGQGSKYNEQFF. For the CDR3, the DNA is TGTGCCAGCAGCGTAGGACAGGGATCAAAATACAATGAGCAGTTCTTC.

This clonotype was observed once. The chain links TRBV12-3 or TRBV12-4 to TRBJ2-7; 7 bases align to TRBD2. This CDR3 is 15 amino acids long. The V and J ends lost 5 bases and 2 bases, in that order; junction bases with no gene match: 9. CDR3 in DNA: TGTGCCAGCAGTCCTGGGGGGGACTGGACCTACGAGCAGTACTTC. Translated: CASSPGGDWTYEQYF.

This chain connects TRBV6-5 to TRBJ2-7; D not certain. Trimming removed 6 bases at V and 2 bases at J, with 14 bases between. CDR1 is MNHEY and CDR2 is SVGAGI in the germline V gene. The length of the CDR3 is 14 residues. The CDR3 DNA reads as TGTGCCAGCAGGGTAGACACGTTGACCTACGAGCAGTACTTC. Residues: CASRVDTLTYEQYF.

V is TRBV3-1 and J is TRBJ2-1; the D gene is possibly TRBD1 (5 bases). Between the trimmed V and J ends, which lost 5 bases and 9 bases, there was a span of 11 bases. The CDR3 consists of 12 residues. Germline V gene data show CDR1 as LGHDT and CDR2 as YNNKEL (reference sequence). The CDR3 is CASSFSGIEQFF. CDR3 nucleotide sequence: TGTGCCAGCAGCTTCTCAGGGATTGAGCAGTTCTTC.

This clonotype was counted only a few times. The junction departs from the called germline gene at one end, perhaps through a read error. V usage is TRBV7-7 and J usage is TRBJ2-2; D call uncertain. The CDR3 covers 15 residues. Germline V gene lookup returns CDR1 SSHAT and CDR2 FNYEAQ (reference sequence). CDR3 sequence: CASSLGPADTGELFF. In DNA, the CDR3 is TGTGCTAGCAGCCTTGGTCCCGCGGACACCGGGGAGCTGTTTTTT.

This clonotype was seen at least ten times. This chain uses TRBV27 with TRBJ2-2; a possible D gene is TRBD2 (8 bases). The V gene lost 7 bases and the J gene lost 9 bases, with 18 bases spanning the gap. CDR3 size: 14 residues. Looked up from germline, CDR1 is MNHEY and CDR2 is SMNVEV (reference sequence). This chain's CDR3 is CASKTGLGGWELFF. The CDR3 nucleotides read TGTGCCAGCAAGACGGGACTAGGGGGCTGGGAGCTGTTTTTT.